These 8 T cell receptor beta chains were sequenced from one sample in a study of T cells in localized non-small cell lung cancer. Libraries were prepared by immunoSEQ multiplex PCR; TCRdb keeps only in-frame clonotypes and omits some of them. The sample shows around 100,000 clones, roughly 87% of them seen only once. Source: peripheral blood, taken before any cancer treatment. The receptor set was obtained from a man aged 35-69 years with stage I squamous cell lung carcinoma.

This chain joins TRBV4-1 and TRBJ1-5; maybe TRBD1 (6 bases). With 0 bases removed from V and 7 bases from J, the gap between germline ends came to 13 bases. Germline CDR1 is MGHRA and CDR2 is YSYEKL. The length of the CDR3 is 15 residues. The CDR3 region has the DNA TGCGCCAGCAGCCAAGAACAACAGGGCTCCCAGCCCCAGCATTTT. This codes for CASSQEQQGSQPQHF.

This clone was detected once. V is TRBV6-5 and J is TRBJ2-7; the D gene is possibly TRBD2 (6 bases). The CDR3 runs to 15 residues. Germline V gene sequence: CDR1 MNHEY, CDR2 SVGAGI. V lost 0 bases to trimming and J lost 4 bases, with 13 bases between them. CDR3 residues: CASSYSGAGQYEQYF. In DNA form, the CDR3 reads TGTGCCAGCAGTTACTCAGGGGCGGGGCAGTACGAGCAGTACTTC.

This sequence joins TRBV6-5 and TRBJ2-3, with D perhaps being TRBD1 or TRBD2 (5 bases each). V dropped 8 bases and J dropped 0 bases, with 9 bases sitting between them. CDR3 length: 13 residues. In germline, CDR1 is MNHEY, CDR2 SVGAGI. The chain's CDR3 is CASWDRSTDTQYF. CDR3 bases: TGTGCCAGCTGGGACCGAAGCACAGATACGCAGTATTTT.

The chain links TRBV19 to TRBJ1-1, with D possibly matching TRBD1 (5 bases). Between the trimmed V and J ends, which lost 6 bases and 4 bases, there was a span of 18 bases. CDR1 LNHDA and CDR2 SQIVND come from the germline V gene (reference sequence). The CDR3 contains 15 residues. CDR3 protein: CASRSPGTPGTEAFF. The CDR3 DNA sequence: TGTGCCAGTAGATCCCCCGGGACCCCTGGCACTGAAGCTTTCTTT.

The CDR3 nucleotides are TGCGCCAGCAGCCAAGAATTCACAGGGATCGGTGAAGCTTTCTTT. This sequence encodes CASSQEFTGIGEAFF. The chain joins TRBV4-3 to TRBJ1-1, with D possibly being TRBD1 (6 bases). CDR1 LGHNA and CDR2 YSLEER come from the germline V gene. Trimming removed 0 bases from V and 7 bases from J, with 15 bases in between. This CDR3 region has 15 residues.

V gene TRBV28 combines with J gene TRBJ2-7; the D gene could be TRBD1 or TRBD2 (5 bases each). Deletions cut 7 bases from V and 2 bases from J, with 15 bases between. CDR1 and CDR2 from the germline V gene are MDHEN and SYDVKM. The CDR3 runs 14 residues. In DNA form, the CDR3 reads TGTGCCAGCACCCTCCGGGACGGCCCCTACGAGCAGTACTTC. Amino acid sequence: CASTLRDGPYEQYF.

For the CDR3, the DNA is TGTGCCACCAGCAGAGGACTGACAGGGGTGAAGGAAAAACTGTTTTTT. This gives the protein CATSRGLTGVKEKLFF. The chain joins TRBV15 to TRBJ1-4, with 8 positions matching TRBD1. The CDR3 loop spans 16 amino acids. The V and J ends lost 1 base and 8 bases, in that order; junction bases with no gene match: 9. CDR1 and CDR2 from the germline V gene are LNHNV and YYDKDF (reference sequence).

The DNA for the CDR3 is TGTGCCAGCAGGACTATTTCCGGGGAGCTGTTTTTT. It translates to CASRTISGELFF. The chain employs TRBV27 and TRBJ2-2; possible D gene TRBD2, 5 bases. The ends were cut back, 6 bases at V and 6 bases at J, with 8 bases in the middle. This CDR3 has 12 residues. Germline CDR1 is MNHEY and CDR2 is SMNVEV (reference sequence).